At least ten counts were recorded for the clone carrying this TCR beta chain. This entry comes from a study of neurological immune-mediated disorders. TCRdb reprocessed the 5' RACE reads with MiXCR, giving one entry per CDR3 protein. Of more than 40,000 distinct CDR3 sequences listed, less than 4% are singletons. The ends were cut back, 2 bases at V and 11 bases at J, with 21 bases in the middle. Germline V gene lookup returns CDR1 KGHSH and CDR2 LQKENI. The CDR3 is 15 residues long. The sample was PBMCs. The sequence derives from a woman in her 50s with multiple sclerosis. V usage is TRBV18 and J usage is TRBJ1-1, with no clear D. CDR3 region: CASSPAYVQPGMAFF. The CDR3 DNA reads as TGTGCCAGCTCACCAGCTTACGTACAGCCGGGCATGGCTTTCTTT.